The 3 T cell receptor beta chains below come from one sample, sequenced in a study of CXCR3-negative and CXCR3-positive naive CD8 T cells (dated by TCRdb to between 2018 and 2020). General conclusions and limits of the study: Compared with CXCR3-negative naive cells, CXCR3-positive naive cells had TRB CDR3s with higher hydrophobicity (lower Kidera factor 4), lower energy, and higher strength and volume indices.

Their antigens are not known. Sequencing instrument: NextSeq 550. The Human TCR Profiling Kit (MiLaboratory) was used to make UMI-labeled 5' RACE TRB cDNA libraries. Based on TCRdb reprocessing of the reads, there is one entry per CDR3 protein sequence, and DNA is missing. For this sample, the table gives 50,000 to 70,000 distinct CDR3 sequences. Clones ranked in the top ten supply less than 0.65% of the sample. Sequencing was done on a sample of naive CXCR3+ CD8+ T cells from blood. The sample's cell subset or site label, decoded: CD45RO-CCR7+CD27+CD95- naive CD8+ T cells expressing CXCR3 (TNR3+). These receptors all stem from a human donor in good health. Some clones in this sample may be carry-over from other donors' samples.

The genes are TRBV28 and TRBJ2-3; the D call from TCRdb, TRBD2, cannot be confirmed without DNA. CDR3 length equals 15 residues. Germline V gene data show CDR1 as MDHEN and CDR2 as SYDVKM. The CDR3 sequence: CASSLLPSGTDTQYF.

The chain is built from TRBV12-3 or TRBV12-4 and TRBJ2-7; TCRdb's D call of TRBD1 is untestable without DNA. CDR3 length equals 13 residues. The CDR3 loop is CASTEGLWYEQYF.

The chain joins TRBV29-1 to TRBJ2-1; the D call from TCRdb, TRBD1, cannot be confirmed without DNA. This CDR3 has 14 residues. CDR1 SQVTM and CDR2 ANQGSEA come from the germline V gene. The CDR3 sequence is CSAQPGQGSNEQFF.